The 8 T cell receptor beta chains in this list originate from one sample, sequenced in a study of cytomegalovirus exposure and HLA in healthy donors. Primers for the PCR totalled 60 Vbeta and 13 Jbeta. Libraries were prepared by immunoSEQ multiplex PCR; TCRdb keeps only in-frame clonotypes and omits some of them. The table has fewer than 200,000 clones, 71% seen once. The sample comprised PBMCs. The receptor set was obtained from a woman in her 30s in good health and CMV-seronegative.

This chain connects TRBV7-2 to TRBJ2-3; D may be TRBD2 (6 bases). CDR3 length equals 15 residues. V was cut by 0 bases and J by 1 base, with 8 bases left in between. Germline V gene sequence: CDR1 SGHTA, CDR2 FQGNSA. The CDR3 region is CASSLARGRTDTQYF. DNA of the CDR3: TGTGCCAGCAGCTTAGCGCGGGGACGCACAGATACGCAGTATTTT.

This clone showed up just a few times. The rearrangement uses TRBV7-3 and TRBJ1-1, with TRBD1 matching over 8 bases. The CDR3 is 13 residues long. Germline V gene data show CDR1 as SGHTA and CDR2 as FQGTGA. The ends lost 5 bases at V and 4 bases at J; junction bases unmatched: 3. The CDR3 nucleotides are TGTGCCAGCAGCCCAACAGGGGGCACTGAAGCTTTCTTT. Amino acid sequence: CASSPTGGTEAFF.

This clone was seen only a few times. The chain has TRBV27 and TRBJ1-5; 7 nucleotides line up with TRBD1. The V and J ends lost 2 bases and 5 bases, in that order; junction bases with no gene match: 6. The length of the CDR3 is 15 residues. The V gene's germline CDR1 is MNHEY and CDR2 SMNVEV (reference sequence). The CDR3: CASSLGTDSDQPQHF. CDR3 in DNA: TGTGCCAGCAGTTTAGGGACAGACTCTGATCAGCCCCAGCATTTT.

V gene TRBV6-1 combines with J gene TRBJ1-6; D unclear. V was cut by 3 bases and J by 7 bases, with 10 bases left in between. The CDR3 extends over 14 amino acids. Germline CDR1 is MNHNS and CDR2 is SASEGT. DNA of the CDR3: TGTGCCAGCAGTGACACCGGGGAGAATTCACCCCTCCACTTT. Amino acids: CASSDTGENSPLHF.

DNA for the CDR3: TGTGCCAGCAGTTTAAGGGGGACCTATGGCTACACCTTC. Translated: CASSLRGTYGYTF. J is TRBJ1-2 and V is TRBV28, with D perhaps matching TRBD1 (6 bases). The CDR3 runs 13 residues. Trimming took off 2 bases at V and 4 bases at J, with 8 bases between the two ends. Germline V gene lookup returns CDR1 MDHEN and CDR2 SYDVKM.

The V and J genes are TRBV6-1 and TRBJ1-2; TRBD1 matches at 8 bases. The length of the CDR3 is 16 residues. Losses at the gene ends were 3 bases for V and 8 bases for J; bases not matched to a gene: 14. Germline values: CDR1 MNHNS, CDR2 SASEGT. The CDR3, as DNA: TGTGCCAGCAGTGATGTGGACAGGGCCTACCTGCGGGGCTACACCTTC. Encoded protein: CASSDVDRAYLRGYTF.

As DNA, the CDR3 is TGTGCCAGCAGTTGGAACAGGGCCAATCAGCCCCAGCATTTT. This translates into CASSWNRANQPQHF. The chain has TRBV6-6 and TRBJ1-5; TRBD1 is a possible D gene (6 bases). CDR1 is MNHNY and CDR2 is SVGAGI in the germline V gene (reference sequence). Trimming removed 4 bases from V and 3 bases from J, with 10 bases in between. This CDR3 contains 14 residues.

V and J are TRBV19 and TRBJ1-5; TRBD1 aligns across 7 bases. The CDR3 contains 13 residues. Germline values: CDR1 LNHDA, CDR2 SQIVND (reference sequence). Unmatched junction bases numbered 6, after V lost 4 bases and J lost 9 bases. The CDR3 is CASSNRTGRPQHF. CDR3 DNA sequence: TGTGCCAGTAGTAACCGGACAGGCCGGCCCCAGCATTTT.